This record concerns one T cell receptor beta chain sequence. The table lists this clonotype with many counts. Its antigen specificity is not known. No much larger clonotype is one base removed from it; base qualities were not supplied. Only healthy Caucasian donors were included. Three pairs of female monozygotic twins, all aged 18 to 29 years, made up the twin cohort. Positive isolation kits from Invitrogen were used to isolate the CD4+ and CD8+ T cell populations. The library relied on 5' RACE. The sample was run on an Illumina HiSeq 2000. Template switching added a universal primer binding site, and the final cDNA carried a unique molecular identifier that allowed TCR cDNA molecules to be counted accurately. Specific primers in the conserved constant-segment region were used to synthesize first-strand cDNA for the TCR alpha and beta chains. Each cDNA library was double barcoded, with a SMART-Mk sample barcode plus Illumina barcodes, to control for contamination. TruSeq adapter sequences, together with Illumina sample barcodes, were added in two successive PCR steps. Sequencing of the TCR alpha and beta cDNA libraries was done on the Illumina HiSeq platform using custom primers. For the original study's pipeline: Unique molecular identifiers were extracted from raw reads with MiGEC, and CDR3 positions were determined with MiXCR. For each individual, recombination models were inferred using an EM algorithm with the repgenHMM and IGoR tools. Shared clonotype analysis was performed with the tcR package in R, normalizing sharing by the product of cloneset sizes. To study raw recombination free of thymic and clonal selection effects, out-of-frame nonproductive sequences were analyzed. TCRdb ran its own pipeline on the public reads, namely fastp trimming at Q25 and MiXCR clone calling, and kept in-frame beta chains. Rows merge per CDR3 protein into single entries with the most common DNA and genes. None of the V and J calls come from the authors' own analysis; TCRdb made them. This sample holds 450,000 to 500,000 distinct CDR3 sequences; roughly an eighth were observed only once. The top ten clonotypes cover approximately 0.98% of the sample.

These data are taken from a study of identical twins (dated by TCRdb to the mid-2010s). In the study overall: To test whether fetal clonotypes persist, this study deep-sequenced TCR alpha and beta repertoires from monozygotic twins, from unrelated adults of various ages, and from cord blood. Replicate twin experiments were performed at different times using different library preparation protocols to rule out contamination.

Study-level results and caveats: Zero-insertion analyses could be partly confounded by invariant T cells such as MAIT and iNKT, though diverse VJ usage argued against such confounding for most clonotypes. Fewer insertions were carried by abundant cord blood beta clonotypes; a weaker similar trend was observed in young adult naive repertoires, while no such trend was observed in memory repertoires. Compared with coincidental sharing between unrelated individuals, out-of-frame TCR alpha sequences shared between twins showed an excess of sequences with low generation probability. Conclusions relied on cross-sectional statistical analysis, since the same donors could not be followed over many years. In monozygotic twins, out-of-frame TCR alpha sharing was systematically underestimated by recombination models, although the models agreed with sharing between unrelated individuals. The excess sharing between twins in beta out-of-frame sequences was weaker because fewer shared sequences reduced the signal-to-noise ratio.

Taken from the germline V gene, the CDR1 and CDR2 loops are SGDLS and YYNGEE. The CDR3 runs 14 amino acids, cysteine and phenylalanine included. Only the CDR3 DNA stays, 42 bases, in frame from base 1. At the junction V is shortened by 1 base and J by 4 bases, with 11 bases in between. This same sample was also taken into another study, of yellow fever vaccine responses in identical twins. As that second study puts it: According to the authors, in identical twins the way T cells responded to vaccination appeared partly convergent and partly personalized. The study precisely tracked vaccine-responding T cell clones in identical twins.

The chain couples TRBV9 to TRBJ2-5, with the D gene too uncertain to name. The sequence came from a woman aged 18-29 years in good health. Sequenced input: CD4+ T cells sorted from blood. CDR3 loop: CASSVHPVGETQYF. At the DNA level, the sequence is TGTGCCAGCAGCGTACACCCAGTAGGAGAGACCCAGTACTTC. When the CDR3 is completed using the reference TRBV9 and TRBJ2-5 genes on either side, the full variable domain is DSGVTQTPKHLITATGQRVTLRCSPRSGDLSVYWYQQSLDQGLQFLIQYYNGEERAKGNILERFSAQQFPDLHSELNLSSLELGDSALYFCASSVHPVGETQYFGPGTRLLVL.